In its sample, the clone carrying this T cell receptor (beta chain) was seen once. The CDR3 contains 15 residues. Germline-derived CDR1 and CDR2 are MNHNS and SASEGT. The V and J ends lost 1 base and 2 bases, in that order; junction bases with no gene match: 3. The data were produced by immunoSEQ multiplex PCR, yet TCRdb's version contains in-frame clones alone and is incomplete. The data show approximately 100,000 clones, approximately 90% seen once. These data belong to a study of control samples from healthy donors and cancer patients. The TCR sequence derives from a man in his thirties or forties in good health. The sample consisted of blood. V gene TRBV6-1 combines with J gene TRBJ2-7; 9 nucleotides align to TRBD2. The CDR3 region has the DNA TGTGCCAGCAGTGAAGAGGCTAGCGGGGCCTACGAGCAGTACTTC. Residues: CASSEEASGAYEQYF.